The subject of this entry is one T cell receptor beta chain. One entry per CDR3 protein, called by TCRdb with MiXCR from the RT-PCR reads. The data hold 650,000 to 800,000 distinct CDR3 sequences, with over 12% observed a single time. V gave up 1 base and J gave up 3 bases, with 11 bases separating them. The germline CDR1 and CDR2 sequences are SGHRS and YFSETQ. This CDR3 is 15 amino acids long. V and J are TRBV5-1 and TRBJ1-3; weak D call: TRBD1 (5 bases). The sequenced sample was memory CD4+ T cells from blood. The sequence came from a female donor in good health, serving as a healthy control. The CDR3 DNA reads TGCGCCAGCAGCTTGCAGGGCGTAGTTGGAAACACCATATATTTT. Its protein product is CASSLQGVVGNTIYF.